The rows below give T cell receptor beta chains drawn from one sample of a study of cytomegalovirus exposure and HLA in healthy donors. Clones were read by immunoSEQ multiplex PCR, and TCRdb kept only the in-frame ones, dropping some. The data contain about 130,000 clones, less than 85% of them seen just once; the ten biggest clones take up 0.95% to 1.5%. The specimen sequenced was PBMCs. These TCRs come from a female donor in good health and CMV-seronegative. Each CDR3 is given with its conserved first and last residue. The order of the fields is clone size, V gene, J gene, D gene, CDR3 protein, CDR3 DNA. D genes are given only for firm matches. Some rows mark clone size as missing; the rest say once, few, many or name a class of expanded clone.

-	TRBV11-2	TRBJ2-2	-	CASSLSGGSNTGELFF	TGTGCCAGCAGCTTATCGGGCGGGTCGAACACCGGGGAGCTGTTTTTT
-	TRBV5-1	TRBJ1-1	-	CASSLVQGVGTEAFF	TGCGCCAGCAGCTTGGTCCAGGGTGTGGGAACTGAAGCTTTCTTT
few	TRBV30	TRBJ2-5	-	CAWSRQLQETQYF	TGTGCCTGGAGCAGACAGCTACAAGAGACCCAGTACTTC
-	TRBV4-1	TRBJ2-4	TRBD2	CASSQAQTSGSLSNIQYF	TGCGCCAGCAGCCAGGCTCAGACTAGCGGGAGTCTAAGCAACATTCAGTACTTC
-	TRBV27	TRBJ1-1	-	CASSFINRANTEAFF	TGTGCCAGCAGTTTCATCAACAGAGCTAACACTGAAGCTTTCTTT
-	TRBV2	TRBJ1-5	-	CASSGGVMGQPQHF	TGTGCCAGCAGTGGGGGGGTAATGGGCCAGCCCCAGCATTTT
-	TRBV2	TRBJ1-1	-	CASSEALGGLPTEAFF	TGTGCCAGCAGTGAAGCGCTCGGCGGTCTCCCCACTGAAGCTTTCTTT
-	TRBV19	TRBJ2-3	-	CASSIDQDTGTDTQYF	TGTGCCAGTAGTATAGATCAAGACACCGGCACAGATACGCAGTATTTT
once	TRBV28	TRBJ2-7	TRBD2	CASRPGLTVYEQYF	TGTGCCAGCCGTCCGGGACTAACGGTTTACGAGCAGTACTTC
-	TRBV5-1	TRBJ2-3	TRBD2	CASSLTRAGGSSTDTQYF	TGCGCCAGCAGCTTAACCCGAGCGGGGGGGTCTAGCACAGATACGCAGTATTTT
once	TRBV7-6	TRBJ2-7	-	CASSLVGRGEQYF	TGTGCCAGCAGCTTAGTTGGCAGGGGCGAGCAGTACTTC
few	TRBV2	TRBJ2-3	-	CASSGGTDTQYF	TGTGCCAGCAGCGGGGGCACAGATACGCAGTATTTT
-	TRBV27	TRBJ2-7	-	CASSRRLDYEQYF	TGTGCCAGCAGTCGGCGGCTGGACTACGAGCAGTACTTC
-	TRBV6-1	TRBJ1-5	-	CASTPGGLRQPQHF	TGTGCCAGCACCCCCGGGGGGCTGCGACAGCCCCAGCATTTT
-	TRBV27	TRBJ2-7	-	CASSLEGGLDEQYF	TGTGCCAGCAGTTTAGAGGGGGGGTTGGACGAGCAGTACTTC
-	TRBV5-8	TRBJ1-5	TRBD1	CASSPGTGVNQPQHF	TGTGCCAGCAGCCCCGGGACAGGAGTCAATCAGCCCCAGCATTTT
once	TRBV6-5	TRBJ2-7	TRBD2	CASSPLASGHYEQYF	TGTGCCAGCAGTCCCTTAGCTAGCGGCCACTACGAGCAGTACTTC
-	TRBV30	TRBJ2-7	-	CAWSPFWGREQYF	TGTGCCTGGAGTCCTTTTTGGGGGCGCGAGCAGTACTTC
once	TRBV5-5	TRBJ2-5	-	CASSEIQGRETQYF	TGTGCCAGCAGCGAGATACAGGGTAGAGAGACCCAGTACTTC
few	TRBV2	TRBJ1-5	-	CASRDKAGNQPQHF	TGTGCCAGCAGGGACAAGGCTGGCAATCAGCCCCAGCATTTT
few	TRBV5-4	TRBJ2-5	-	CASSLKQGETQYF	TGTGCCAGCAGCTTGAAGCAGGGAGAGACCCAGTACTTC
-	TRBV9	TRBJ2-6	-	CASSADSSGANVLTF	TGTGCCAGCAGCGCCGACAGCTCTGGGGCCAACGTCCTGACTTTC
-	TRBV2	TRBJ1-2	TRBD1	CASSDPDRGNYGYTF	TGTGCCAGCAGTGACCCCGACAGGGGTAACTATGGCTACACCTTC
-	TRBV6-5	TRBJ1-5	-	CASSRDRQDQPQHF	TGTGCCAGCAGTCGTGACAGACAAGATCAGCCCCAGCATTTT
-	TRBV2	TRBJ2-1	-	CASSEFRGNEQFF	TGTGCCAGCAGTGAATTTAGAGGTAATGAGCAGTTCTTC
-	TRBV5-4	TRBJ2-5	TRBD2	CASSSPQRGGHETQYF	TGTGCCAGCAGCTCGCCCCAGCGGGGGGGCCACGAGACCCAGTACTTC
-	TRBV28	TRBJ2-7	TRBD2	CASSSAGTSGFEQYF	TGTGCCAGCAGCAGTGCCGGGACTAGCGGGTTCGAGCAGTACTTC
once	TRBV30	TRBJ1-1	-	CAWSFRPAGEAFF	TGTGCCTGGAGTTTTCGCCCTGCGGGTGAAGCTTTCTTT
-	TRBV18	TRBJ1-2	TRBD1	CASSMGQGALGYTF	TGTGCCAGCTCAATGGGACAGGGGGCGCTTGGCTACACCTTC
-	TRBV30	TRBJ1-5	-	CAWSSDPGGQPQHF	TGTGCCTGGAGCTCAGATCCGGGTGGTCAGCCCCAGCATTTT
few	TRBV28	TRBJ2-2	-	CASSFDSANTGELFF	TGTGCCAGCAGTTTCGACTCCGCGAACACCGGGGAGCTGTTTTTT
-	TRBV2	TRBJ2-3	-	CASSVRSTTQYF	TGTGCCAGCAGTGTCAGGTCCACTACGCAGTATTTT
-	TRBV7-9	TRBJ2-1	TRBD1	CASSLAISRDRGTNEQFF	TGTGCCAGCAGCTTAGCGATTAGCCGGGACAGGGGAACCAATGAGCAGTTCTTC
-	TRBV1	TRBJ2-4	-	CTSSLGLSGGVGQYF	TGCACCAGCAGCCTAGGACTAAGCGGGGGGGTCGGTCAGTACTTC
once	TRBV7-9	TRBJ2-1	TRBD2	CASSLAAGGEQFF	TGTGCCAGCAGCTTAGCCGCGGGGGGCGAGCAGTTCTTC
-	TRBV7-2	TRBJ2-7	TRBD1	CASSQIAGQGHEQYF	TGTGCCAGCAGCCAAATCGCGGGACAGGGCCACGAGCAGTACTTC
-	TRBV19	TRBJ2-1	TRBD2	CASSTSGGYDEQFF	TGTGCCAGTTCAACTAGCGGGGGGTACGATGAGCAGTTCTTC
-	TRBV10-3	TRBJ1-6	-	CAISEEEAGAPLHF	TGTGCCATCAGTGAGGAAGAGGCCGGCGCACCCCTCCACTTT
once	TRBV6-5	TRBJ1-1	TRBD1	CASSYSGGRYTEAFF	TGTGCCAGCAGTTACTCAGGGGGCCGGTACACTGAAGCTTTCTTT
-	TRBV5-1	TRBJ1-4	-	CAGSLGVTATNEKLFF	TGCGCCGGCAGCTTGGGTGTGACAGCAACTAATGAAAAACTGTTTTTT
-	TRBV9	TRBJ1-1	-	CASTDSDGNTEAFF	TGTGCCAGCACCGACTCAGACGGAAACACTGAAGCTTTCTTT
-	TRBV7-9	TRBJ1-1	-	CASSPGHTNTEAFF	TGTGCCAGCAGCCCTGGACACACGAACACTGAAGCTTTCTTT
once	TRBV7-3	TRBJ2-2	-	CASTPGRADTGELFF	TGTGCCAGCACCCCGGGCAGGGCTGACACCGGGGAGCTGTTTTTT
-	TRBV18	TRBJ2-5	-	CASSPVTAQETQYF	TGTGCCAGCTCACCGGTAACAGCTCAAGAGACCCAGTACTTC
-	TRBV4-2	TRBJ1-1	TRBD1	CASSHHQGDTEAFF	TGTGCCAGCAGCCATCATCAGGGGGACACTGAAGCTTTCTTT
once	TRBV15	TRBJ2-7	TRBD2	CATSPIAGGSYEQYF	TGTGCCACCAGCCCAATAGCGGGAGGGTCCTACGAGCAGTACTTC
once	TRBV4-2	TRBJ2-7	TRBD1	CASSPDRGGFYEQYF	TGTGCCAGCAGCCCGGACAGGGGGGGTTTCTACGAGCAGTACTTC
-	TRBV2	TRBJ2-7	TRBD2	CASSLAGDTYEQYF	TGTGCCAGCAGCCTAGCGGGGGACACCTACGAGCAGTACTTC
-	TRBV6-6	TRBJ1-1	-	CASSTGQLNTEAFF	TGTGCCAGCAGTACAGGGCAGTTGAACACTGAAGCTTTCTTT
-	TRBV5-6	TRBJ2-1	TRBD2	CASSTYLSGRADNEQFF	TGTGCCAGCAGTACTTACCTTAGCGGGAGGGCCGACAATGAGCAGTTCTTC
-	TRBV27	TRBJ2-1	-	CASSLTPDEQFF	TGTGCCAGCAGTTTAACCCCAGATGAGCAGTTCTTC
once	TRBV19	TRBJ1-2	-	CASSADRHYGYTF	TGTGCCAGTAGTGCCGACAGGCACTATGGCTACACCTTC
-	TRBV7-8	TRBJ1-5	TRBD1	CASSPHRGRGRNQPQHF	TGTGCCAGCAGCCCACACAGGGGACGAGGGCGCAATCAGCCCCAGCATTTT
-	TRBV18	TRBJ2-5	TRBD2	CASSPQASGRGETQYF	TGTGCCAGCTCACCTCAAGCTAGCGGGAGGGGAGAGACCCAGTACTTC
-	TRBV7-8	TRBJ1-2	TRBD1	CASSLDDQGARYGYTF	TGTGCCAGCAGCTTAGACGACCAGGGGGCCAGGTATGGCTACACCTTC